These T cell receptor beta chains were read from a single sample in a study of blood T cell repertoires in COVID-19. Sequencing was performed with immunoSEQ multiplex PCR; in TCRdb, only in-frame clones are kept and a portion is missing. The data contain about 180,000 clones, 86% of them seen just once; the ten biggest clones take up roughly 2.9%. Sequenced: peripheral blood. All receptors come from a woman under 40 with active or convalescent COVID-19. The CDR3 runs from the conserved cysteine through the conserved F or W. D genes are given only for firm matches.

CDR3: CAWGGLLGETQYF
D: NA
J: TRBJ2-5
V: TRBV30

CDR3: CATSDKGQPTDTQYF
D: TRBD1
J: TRBJ2-3
V: TRBV24-1

CDR3: CASSKGTEMNTEAFF
D: NA
J: TRBJ1-1
V: TRBV21-1

CDR3: CASSPLGGEGTEAFF
D: NA
J: TRBJ1-1
V: TRBV6-5

CDR3: CASSRQAGGHGELFF
D: NA
J: TRBJ2-2
V: TRBV14

CDR3: CATSGYRDRSYNEQFF
D: TRBD1
J: TRBJ2-1
V: TRBV24-1

CDR3: CASSPRQRAYTEAFF
D: NA
J: TRBJ1-1
V: TRBV9

CDR3: CASSDQGARSPLHF
D: TRBD1
J: TRBJ1-6
V: TRBV6-4

CDR3: CSVTVNYGYTF
D: NA
J: TRBJ1-2
V: TRBV29-1

CDR3: CASTAAQYGSPLHF
D: NA
J: TRBJ1-6
V: TRBV19

CDR3: CASSQGANSGNTIYF
D: NA
J: TRBJ1-3
V: TRBV3-1/TRBV3-2

CDR3: CASSLPGARDTDTQYF
D: NA
J: TRBJ2-3
V: TRBV28

CDR3: CASSTVGGNTEAFF
D: NA
J: TRBJ1-1
V: TRBV5-1

CDR3: CASSIMGQGYNEQFF
D: TRBD1
J: TRBJ2-1
V: TRBV19

CDR3: CASSDHSYEQYF
D: NA
J: TRBJ2-7
V: TRBV2

CDR3: CASRLDRGGQPQHF
D: TRBD1
J: TRBJ1-5
V: TRBV2

CDR3: CATRLAGTYEQYF
D: TRBD2
J: TRBJ2-7
V: TRBV11-2

CDR3: CATSDRTGGRVEQYF
D: TRBD1
J: TRBJ2-7
V: TRBV24-1

CDR3: CASIKSRAAGELFF
D: NA
J: TRBJ2-2
V: TRBV6-5

CDR3: CASSFSAREVSYEQYF
D: TRBD2
J: TRBJ2-7
V: TRBV27

CDR3: CASSLSGTKNTDTQYF
D: TRBD2
J: TRBJ2-3
V: TRBV7-2

CDR3: CASSLYGNSNQPQHF
D: NA
J: TRBJ1-5
V: TRBV7-2

CDR3: CASSPSFRQGLYEQYF
D: TRBD2
J: TRBJ2-7
V: TRBV7-9

CDR3: CASSFTGGTYGYTF
D: TRBD1
J: TRBJ1-2
V: TRBV5-1

CDR3: CASSLQGVETQYF
D: TRBD1
J: TRBJ2-5
V: TRBV7-9

CDR3: CSGAREDSEKLFF
D: NA
J: TRBJ1-4
V: TRBV29-1

CDR3: CASSVRTAGDTGELFF
D: NA
J: TRBJ2-2
V: TRBV18

CDR3: CSVVRTDPYEQYF
D: NA
J: TRBJ2-7
V: TRBV29-1

CDR3: CASSRTSGINEQFF
D: TRBD2
J: TRBJ2-1
V: TRBV19

CDR3: CASGPGQGMNTEAFF
D: TRBD1
J: TRBJ1-1
V: TRBV6-6

CDR3: CAISFSPGDTEAFF
D: NA
J: TRBJ1-1
V: TRBV10-3

CDR3: CASSLARSDTQYF
D: NA
J: TRBJ2-3
V: TRBV7-6

CDR3: CASSSSGTGSYGYTF
D: TRBD1
J: TRBJ1-2
V: TRBV27

CDR3: CASRGQDNQPQHF
D: TRBD1
J: TRBJ1-5
V: TRBV6-5

CDR3: CASSLRRFGGTGGKGTNEKLFF
D: TRBD1
J: TRBJ1-4
V: TRBV27

CDR3: CATSDQGQGFSYTF
D: TRBD1
J: TRBJ1-2
V: TRBV24-1

CDR3: CASSQEGEAFF
D: NA
J: TRBJ1-1
V: TRBV6-5

CDR3: CASGFALGQEAFF
D: TRBD1
J: TRBJ1-1
V: TRBV12-5

CDR3: CASSSDRFPNYGYTF
D: NA
J: TRBJ1-2
V: TRBV7-8

CDR3: CASSLGRAGETQYF
D: NA
J: TRBJ2-5
V: TRBV5-1

CDR3: CALSAGTGFVTEAFF
D: TRBD1
J: TRBJ1-1
V: TRBV30

CDR3: CASSQWTSSTGELFF
D: TRBD2
J: TRBJ2-2
V: TRBV11-2

CDR3: CASSDLGTGSSYEQYF
D: TRBD1
J: TRBJ2-7
V: TRBV2

CDR3: CASSGDPGEAASGRPYEQYF
D: TRBD2
J: TRBJ2-7
V: TRBV7-6

CDR3: CASTRDSNQPQHF
D: NA
J: TRBJ1-5
V: TRBV2

CDR3: CASTQTGQSEAFF
D: TRBD1
J: TRBJ1-1
V: TRBV2